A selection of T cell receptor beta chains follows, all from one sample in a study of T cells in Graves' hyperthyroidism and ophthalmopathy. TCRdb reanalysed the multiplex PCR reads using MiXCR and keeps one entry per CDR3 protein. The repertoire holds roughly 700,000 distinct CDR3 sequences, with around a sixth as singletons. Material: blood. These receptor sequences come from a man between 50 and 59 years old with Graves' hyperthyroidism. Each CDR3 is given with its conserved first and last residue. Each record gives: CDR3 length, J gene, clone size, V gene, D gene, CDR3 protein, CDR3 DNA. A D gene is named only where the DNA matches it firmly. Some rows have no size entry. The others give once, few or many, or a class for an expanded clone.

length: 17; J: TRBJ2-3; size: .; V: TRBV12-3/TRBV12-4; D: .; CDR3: CASSLVIGRGDTDTQYF; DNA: TGTGCCAGCAGTTTGGTTATTGGCAGGGGGGACACAGATACGCAGTATTTT
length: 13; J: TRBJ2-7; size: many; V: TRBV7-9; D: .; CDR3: CASRSGGSYEQYF; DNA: TGTGCCAGCCGGTCTGGAGGGTCCTACGAGCAGTACTTC
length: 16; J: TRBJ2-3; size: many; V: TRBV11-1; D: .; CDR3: CASSLPPGRTTDTQYF; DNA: TGTGCCAGCAGCTTACCACCGGGCCGCACCACAGATACGCAGTATTTT
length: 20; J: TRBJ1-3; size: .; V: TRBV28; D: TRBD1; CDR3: CASSPGTGTGAHLSGNTIYF; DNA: TGTGCCAGCAGTCCAGGAACCGGGACAGGGGCCCATCTCTCTGGAAACACCATATATTTT
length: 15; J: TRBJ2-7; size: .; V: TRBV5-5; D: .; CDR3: CASSLRPDSGYEQYF; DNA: TGTGCCAGCAGCTTGCGACCGGACTCAGGATACGAGCAGTACTTC
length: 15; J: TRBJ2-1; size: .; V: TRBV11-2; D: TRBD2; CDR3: CASSLIAGVTNEQFF; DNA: TGTGCCAGCAGCTTAATAGCGGGAGTTACCAATGAGCAGTTCTTC
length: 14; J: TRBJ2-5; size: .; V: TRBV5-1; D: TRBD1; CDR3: CASKPGQGKETQYF; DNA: TGCGCCAGTAAACCGGGACAGGGGAAAGAGACCCAGTACTTC
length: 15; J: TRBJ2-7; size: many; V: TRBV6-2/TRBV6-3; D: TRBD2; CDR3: CASSEGLAGLYEQYF; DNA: TGTGCCAGCAGCGAGGGACTAGCGGGACTTTACGAGCAGTACTTC
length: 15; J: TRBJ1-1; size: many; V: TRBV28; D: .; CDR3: CASTSSGARNTEAFF; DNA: TGTGCCAGCACCTCCTCAGGGGCCCGGAACACTGAAGCTTTCTTT
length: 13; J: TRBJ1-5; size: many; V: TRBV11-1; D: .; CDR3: CASSLAQDQPQHF; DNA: TGTGCCAGCAGCTTAGCACAGGATCAGCCCCAGCATTTT
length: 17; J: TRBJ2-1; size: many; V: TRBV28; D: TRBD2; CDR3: CASSLSPGLAGEDEQFF; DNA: TGTGCCAGCAGTTTATCCCCTGGACTAGCGGGAGAGGATGAGCAGTTCTTC
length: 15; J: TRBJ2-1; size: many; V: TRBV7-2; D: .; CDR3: CASSLPGAPLNEQFF; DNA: TGTGCCAGCAGCCTTCCGGGAGCTCCACTCAATGAGCAGTTCTTC
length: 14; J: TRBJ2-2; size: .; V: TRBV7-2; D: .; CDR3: CASSLDGRNGELFF; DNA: TGTGCCAGCAGCTTAGACGGGAGAAACGGGGAGCTGTTTTTT
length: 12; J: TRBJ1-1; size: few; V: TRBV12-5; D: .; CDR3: CASGLAFRRAFF; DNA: TGTGCTAGTGGTTTGGCTTTTCGACGGGCTTTCTTT
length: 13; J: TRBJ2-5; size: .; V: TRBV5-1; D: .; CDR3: CASSQTTGETQYF; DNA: TGCGCCAGCAGCCAGACCACAGGAGAGACCCAGTACTTC
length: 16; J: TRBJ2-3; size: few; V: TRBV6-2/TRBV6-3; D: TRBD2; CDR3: CASSPLAGGDTDTQYF; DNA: TGTGCCAGCAGTCCACTAGCGGGAGGAGACACAGATACGCAGTATTTT
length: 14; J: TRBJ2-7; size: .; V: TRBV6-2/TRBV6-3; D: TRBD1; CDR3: CASSWDRTSYEQYF; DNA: TGTGCCAGCAGCTGGGACAGGACCTCCTACGAGCAGTACTTC
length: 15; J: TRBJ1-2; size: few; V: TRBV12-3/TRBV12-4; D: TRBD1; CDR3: CASSFNRQGANGYTF; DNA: TGTGCCAGCAGTTTTAACCGACAGGGGGCAAATGGCTACACCTTC
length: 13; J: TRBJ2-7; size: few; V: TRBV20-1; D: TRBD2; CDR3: CSVTRTSGYEQYF; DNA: TGCAGTGTGACGAGGACTAGCGGCTACGAGCAGTACTTC
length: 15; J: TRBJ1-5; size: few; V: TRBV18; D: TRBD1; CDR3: CASSPRSDRRQPQHF; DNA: TGTGCCAGCTCACCACGTTCGGACAGGAGGCAGCCCCAGCATTTT
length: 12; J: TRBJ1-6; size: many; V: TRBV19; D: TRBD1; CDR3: CASGDRDSPLHF; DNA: TGTGCCAGTGGGGACAGAGATTCACCCCTCCACTTT
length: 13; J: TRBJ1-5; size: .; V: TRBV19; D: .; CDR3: CASSVGGNQPQHF; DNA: TGTGCCAGTAGTGTCGGGGGCAATCAGCCCCAGCATTTT